The clone carrying this T cell receptor beta chain occurred a few times. Its specificity is unknown. This record comes from a study of blood T cells in healthy people across ages. Whole-study findings and limits: As naive T cell percentage varied, TCR beta diversity correlated strongly with it.

Combining a sample-barcoded 5' primer with a J-beta primer mix, a second PCR ran for roughly 6 to 12 cycles. TCRdb reanalysed the 5' RACE reads using MiXCR and keeps one entry per CDR3 protein. The repertoire holds approximately 810,000 distinct CDR3 sequences, with about 30% as singletons. V lost 4 bases, J lost 6 bases, and 13 bases lay in between. The CDR3 is 14 residues long. The sample was blood. The sequence was collected from a woman aged 80 or older in good health. This chain connects TRBV12-3 or TRBV12-4 to TRBJ1-5; D gene uncertain. The CDR3: CASSSRARGQPQHF. CDR3 nucleotide sequence: TGTGCCAGCAGTTCCCGCGCGCGGGGTCAGCCCCAGCATTTT.